This T cell receptor (beta chain) was recorded in a study of beta chain features in type 1 diabetes. Germline CDR1 SEHNR, CDR2 FQNEAQ (reference sequence). Trimming cost V 3 bases and J 11 bases, with 13 bases left between them. The CDR3 sequence is 12 residues long. Reverse transcribing all isolated RNA meant expressed TCRB transcripts were sequenced. Measured with immunoSEQ multiplex PCR; TCRdb has only the in-frame clones, and not every one. Seen here are about 900,000 clones, around a sixth observed once, and the top ten hold 0.023%. This clone was counted a few times. The receptor was derived from a woman younger than 35 in good health. The chain is built from TRBV7-9 and TRBJ1-1; D is uncertain. Material: naive CD4+ T cells from blood. The CDR3 DNA is TGTGCCAGCAGCTTGGTACGCGGGAGTGCTTTCTTT. It yields the protein CASSLVRGSAFF.